This TCR beta chain was profiled in a study of shared clonotypes between healthy human individuals. Overall study: Each donor's CD8 memory used one plate, CD8 naive two, each CD4 subset three. General observations from the study: Estimated richness values were generally larger in naive subsets than in memory subsets. Despite large depth, rarefaction showed incomplete sorted-subset sequencing.

Comment on this clone: As yet, its antigen is unknown.

The germline V gene encodes CDR1 MDHEN and CDR2 SYDVKM. The CDR3 contains 17 residues. V dropped 5 bases and J dropped 2; count of bases not matched to a gene: 8. Assay runs were performed at deep level. Method: immunoSEQ multiplex PCR; TCRdb's copy keeps in-frame clones and lacks some. The sample carries some 550,000 clones, roughly 97% recorded once. The TCR was taken from a woman aged 25 to 45 in good health. Sequencing was carried out using naive CD4+ T cells sorted from blood. As to subset: CD45RA+ positively selected. The chain combines TRBV28 with TRBJ2-3; 12 positions agree with TRBD2. DNA of the CDR3: TGTGCCAGCAGTCAGGGGGGACTAGCGGGCAACACAGATACGCAGTATTTT. The encoded protein is CASSQGGLAGNTDTQYF.